The sequence of this TCR beta chain was determined in a study of shared clonotypes between healthy human individuals. The CDR3 has 12 residues. Germline V gives CDR1 MNHEY, CDR2 SMNVEV (reference sequence). V shed 4 bases and J shed 0 bases, with 4 bases lying between them. This clone has just a few counts. Distinct nucleotide sequences in the sample also encode this CDR3. The protocol was immunoSEQ multiplex PCR, while the TCRdb copy is restricted to in-frame clones and leaves out a portion. The table includes fewer than 1.6 million clones, about 98.5% detected once. Sequenced material: naive CD4+ T cells sorted from blood. As to subset: CD45RA+ positively selected. The chain recombines TRBV27 with TRBJ2-7, with D unresolved. The receptor's source is a man in his thirties or forties in good health. CDR3 sequence: CASSSSSYEQYF. Here the CDR3 DNA reads TGTGCCAGCAGTTCAAGCTCCTACGAGCAGTACTTC.